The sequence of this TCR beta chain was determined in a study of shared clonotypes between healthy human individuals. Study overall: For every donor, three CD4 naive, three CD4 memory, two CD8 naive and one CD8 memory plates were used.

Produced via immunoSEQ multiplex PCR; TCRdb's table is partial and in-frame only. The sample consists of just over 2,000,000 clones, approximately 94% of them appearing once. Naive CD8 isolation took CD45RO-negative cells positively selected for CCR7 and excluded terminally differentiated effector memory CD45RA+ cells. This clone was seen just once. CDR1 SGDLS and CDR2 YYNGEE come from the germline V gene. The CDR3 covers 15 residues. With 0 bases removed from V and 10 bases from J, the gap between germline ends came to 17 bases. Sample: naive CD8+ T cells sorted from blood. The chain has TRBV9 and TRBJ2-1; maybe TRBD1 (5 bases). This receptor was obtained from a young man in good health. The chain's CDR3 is CASSVGVGRLKEQFF. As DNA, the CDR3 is TGTGCCAGCAGCGTAGGAGTGGGGCGACTCAAGGAGCAGTTCTTC.